This T cell receptor beta chain was identified during a study of T cell repertoires in ileal Crohn's disease (dated by TCRdb to between 2018 and 2021). Looking at the study overall: Median disease duration was roughly 8 years, and about a third of patients were identified as active smokers at the time of surgery. Every patient underwent surgery because of a complication, which was stricturing disease in around 60% of cases and penetrating disease in roughly 39%. Roughly half of the patients were given postoperative therapy, with around eleven receiving thiopurines and 15 to 20 receiving anti-TNF agents. MI samples were biopsies from the proximal margin of the surgical specimen. Roughly 500 nanograms of biopsy DNA per sample were submitted for commercial TCRB immunosequencing. TCR repertoire analysis was done in a few dozen Crohn's disease patients from a prospective multicentre cohort. Running in parallel with the study was a multicentre cohort set up to find predictors of early endoscopic recurrence following ileocolonic resection. Endoscopic postoperative recurrence was defined by a Rutgeerts score above i0. The study sequenced roughly 170 mucosal samples from more than 50 patients, taken at several locations on the surgical specimen and at postoperative endoscopy.

This clone was seen only a few times. The specificity of this receptor is unknown. No base-level quality is on record; no much larger clone is a single base apart. The meaning of the sample's time point label: proximal margin of the surgical specimen (macroscopically non-inflamed). Adults with ileal or ileocolonic Crohn's disease and an indication for ileocolonic resection were eligible for inclusion. Before DNA extraction, whole ileal mucosal biopsies were kept frozen at -80 degrees C. Genomic DNA was extracted from frozen whole biopsies with a TRizol-based method and quantified on a NanoDrop 2000 spectrophotometer. The germline V gene gives CDR1 as SNHLY and CDR2 as FYNNEI. Germline trimming: 6 bases from V, 7 bases from J; junction bases outside gene matches: 6. The CDR3 numbers 12 residues from cysteine through phenylalanine. Only the CDR3 portion is preserved as DNA: 36 bases, with reading frame beginning at the first base.

Libraries were constructed by the immunoSEQ multiplex PCR assay. Adaptive Biotechnology amplified the CDR3 regions from genomic DNA with a two-step multiplex PCR designed to control amplification bias. Primers for every V and J gene segment were used in the first PCR, and barcodes and Illumina adapters were added in the second PCR. An Illumina instrument was used to sequence the CDR3 libraries. On the study's bioinformatics: The analysis drew on both the pipelines supplied by the vendor and custom analysis of the raw data in R/Bioconductor running R version 3.3.0. Clonality, which ranges from 0 to 1, was calculated as the inverse of the normalised Shannon entropy across all productive clones. High-frequency clones were defined as the repertoire share of the top 100 clones, retaining only clones passing a 95% confidence test. Overlap between samples was measured with the Morisita-Horn index, while repertoire diversity was measured with the Simpson index. Entries here come from immuneACCESS through TCRdb and include only in-frame sequences with V and J called. Some clones fail to appear in such tables; in the studies checked, an unresolved V gene covers under half of the shortfall, and the cause of the remainder is unknown. That table supplies the V and J calls and clone size; D and trimming were determined from the DNA. For this sample there are a few thousand clones; roughly 72% appear just once. 7% to 10% of the sample is in the top ten clones.

What the work shows at the level of the full study, not this receptor alone: Compared with CD4 T cells, sorted CD8 T cells held more high-frequency clones, which suggests that the mucosal expansions were mostly CD8. Higher percentages of high-frequency clones at the time of surgery were linked to endoscopic recurrence, and every patient with clonality above 26.8% (18/57) had recurrence. Compared with non-smokers, patients who were active smokers at surgery showed a significantly higher proportion of clonal expansions (approximately 26% vs 20%, p=0.02). Mucosal CD4 and CD8 T cells were sorted and sequenced only in a subgroup of patients, whose size was not stated.

Here the chain combines TRBV2 and TRBJ2-7; the central 7 bases match TRBD1. The sequence came from an adult with Crohn's disease. Sequencing was carried out using ileal tissue. The DNA reads TGTGCCAGCAGGACAGGGCCGTGGGAGCAGTACTTC. Translated, it reads CASRTGPWEQYF.